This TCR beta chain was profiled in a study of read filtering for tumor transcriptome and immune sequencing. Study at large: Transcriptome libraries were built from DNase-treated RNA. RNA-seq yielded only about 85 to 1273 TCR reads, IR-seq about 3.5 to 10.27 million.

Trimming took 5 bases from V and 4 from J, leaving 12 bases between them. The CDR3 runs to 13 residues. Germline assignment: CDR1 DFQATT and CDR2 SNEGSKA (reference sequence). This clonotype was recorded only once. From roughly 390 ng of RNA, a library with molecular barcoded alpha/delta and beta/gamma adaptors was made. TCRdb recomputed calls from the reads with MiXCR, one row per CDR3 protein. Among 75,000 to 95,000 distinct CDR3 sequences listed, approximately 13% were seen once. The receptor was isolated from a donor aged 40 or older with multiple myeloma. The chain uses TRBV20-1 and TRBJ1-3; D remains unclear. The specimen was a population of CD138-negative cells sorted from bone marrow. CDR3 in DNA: TGCAGTGCTCGGGATCCGGTAGGAAACACCATATATTTT. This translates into CSARDPVGNTIYF.